The clone carrying this T cell receptor beta chain has more than one count but fewer than ten. Its antigen is unknown. TCRdb passed the RACE reads through MiXCR, listing each CDR3 protein once. The sample yields approximately 90,000 distinct CDR3 sequences, 12% seen once. The CDR3 is 16 amino acids. The germline V gene has CDR1 SGHRS and CDR2 YFSETQ. J gave up 8 bases and V 4 bases, and 12 bases lay outside the gene matches. This record belongs to a study of human T cells and chemical hapten exposure. The overall study: The patient population, which was mostly female, had alopecia areata, totalis or universalis. The variation in per-sample TCR yields arose mainly from small differences in pooled library volumes. Whole-study findings and limits: Significantly greater numbers of large CDR3 similarity clusters came from expanded TCRs than from controls.

Documented time point: patch test 1, 2 weeks after DPC sensitization. Treatment of the sample: therapeutic diphenylcyclopropenone sensitization with weekly scalp DPC. The genes are TRBV5-1 and TRBJ1-4; 9 nucleotides match TRBD1. The sample in question was whole blood, obtained in connection with sensitization to the hapten diphenylcyclopropenone (DPC). This clonotype was sampled from a woman in her thirties or forties with alopecia areata. Some clones in this sample may be carry-over from other donors' samples. The CDR3 here is CASSPGVGTGNEKLFF. In nucleotides, the CDR3 is TGCGCCAGCAGCCCCGGCGTGGGGACAGGGAACGAAAAACTGTTTTTT.